This T cell receptor beta chain derives from a study of control samples from healthy donors and cancer patients. Per germline, CDR1 SGDLS and CDR2 YYNGEE. CDR3 length equals 16 residues. With 0 bases clipped from V and 3 bases from J, the junction kept 5 bases outside the gene matches. Assay: immunoSEQ multiplex PCR; the TCRdb copy retains only in-frame clones and omits some. Among 140,000 or so clones listed, around nine tenths were seen once. The receptor was derived from a man aged 30 to 45 in good health. V and J are TRBV9 and TRBJ2-7; 11 nucleotides match TRBD2. Sample: blood. Here the CDR3 DNA reads TGTGCCAGCAGCGTAGCCGGGACTAGCGGCTTCTACGAGCAGTACTTC. This sequence encodes CASSVAGTSGFYEQYF.